The next 15 T cell receptor beta chains were all read from a single sample in a study of neurological immune-mediated disorders. From the 5' RACE reads, TCRdb called clonotypes with MiXCR, one entry per CDR3 protein. This table has about 38,000 distinct CDR3 sequences, more than 4.5% appearing once. What was sequenced was CD4+ T cells from blood. The source is a man aged 18 to 29 in good health.

This clonotype was counted many times. The V and J genes are TRBV6-6 and TRBJ2-5; tentative D call: TRBD2 (6 bases). Germline loops: CDR1 MNHNY, CDR2 SVGAGI (reference sequence). Trimming shortened V by 6 bases and J by 5 bases, and 19 bases separated the two germline ends. The CDR3 totals 15 residues. The CDR3 reads CASRDRGGVVETQYF. In DNA, the CDR3 is TGTGCCAGCAGGGACCGCGGAGGGGTGGTTGAGACCCAGTACTTC.

This clonotype was detected many times. The chain has TRBV24-1 and TRBJ2-3, with D tentatively TRBD1 (6 bases). Per germline, CDR1 KGHDR and CDR2 SFDVKD. This CDR3 is 13 amino acids long. Between the trimmed V and J ends, which lost 9 bases and 0 bases, there was a span of 9 bases. CDR3 nucleotide sequence: TGTGCCACCGGACAGCCGAGCACAGATACGCAGTATTTT. Translation: CATGQPSTDTQYF.

This clonotype appeared many times. The chain uses TRBV28 and TRBJ2-7; 7 nucleotides line up with TRBD1. Losses at the gene ends were 8 bases for V and 3 bases for J; bases not matched to a gene: 16. This CDR3 has 16 residues. Germline CDR1 reads MDHEN; CDR2 reads SYDVKM. The CDR3 bases are TGTGCCAGCCGCGGACATGCGGCGGACAGGCTCTACGAGCAGTACTTC. Translation: CASRGHAADRLYEQYF.

This clonotype has a count of ten or more. The V gene is TRBV5-1, the J gene TRBJ2-7; weak D call: TRBD1 (6 bases). V was clipped by 6 bases and J by 7 bases, with 38 bases between them. This CDR3 contains 20 residues. CDR1 and CDR2 from the germline V gene are SGHRS and YFSETQ. The CDR3 is CASTSTGDKQFPRALREQYF. The CDR3 DNA reads as TGCGCCAGCACTTCTACTGGGGACAAGCAATTTCCCCGAGCTCTTAGGGAGCAGTACTTC.

This clonotype was seen at least ten times. The chain has TRBV14 and TRBJ1-1, with D uncertain. CDR1 and CDR2 (germline): SGHDN, FVKESK. CDR3 length: 13 amino acids. V was shortened by 4 bases and J by 0 bases, with 6 bases between the two germline ends. The CDR3 reads CASSLALNTEAFF. CDR3 bases: TGTGCCAGCAGCCTCGCGCTGAACACTGAAGCTTTCTTT.

This clonotype showed up many times. The CDR3 reads CASSLLKTGLNTEAFF. In DNA, the CDR3 is TGCGCCAGCAGCCTACTAAAGACAGGTTTGAACACTGAAGCTTTCTTT. The chain employs TRBV5-1 and TRBJ1-1; TRBD1 might be the D (6 bases). Germline V gives CDR1 SGHRS, CDR2 YFSETQ. Trimming took off 4 bases at V and 0 bases at J, with 16 bases between the two ends. The CDR3 runs to 16 residues.

This clonotype was observed many times. The J gene is TRBJ2-5, the V gene TRBV20-1, with 8 nucleotides matching TRBD2. Germline CDR1 is DFQATT and CDR2 is SNEGSKA (reference sequence). The CDR3 loop spans 17 amino acids. Unmatched junction bases numbered 16, after V lost 0 bases and J lost 7 bases. This CDR3 reads CSARDFSSGYDRGTQYF. Written as DNA, the CDR3 is TGCAGTGCTAGAGATTTTTCTAGCGGGTACGACCGGGGGACCCAGTACTTC.

This clonotype appeared many times. The J gene is TRBJ2-4, the V gene TRBV20-1; TRBD2 agrees at 9 bases. The germline V gene has CDR1 DFQATT and CDR2 SNEGSKA (reference sequence). The length of the CDR3 is 15 residues. V gave up 6 bases and J gave up 3 bases; unmatched junction bases: 9. The CDR3 spells CSAKLRGGGKNIQYF. Here the CDR3 DNA reads TGCAGTGCAAAATTGCGGGGGGGCGGCAAAAACATTCAGTACTTC.

This clonotype was detected a few times. Given a much more abundant clone one base away, this may be a read error. The chain employs TRBV10-2 and TRBJ2-7; 8 nucleotides agree with TRBD2. The CDR3 is made up of 13 amino acids. CDR1 is WSHSY, CDR2 SAAADI, per germline. For the CDR3, the DNA is TGCACCAGCAGTGCCCAACGGGGGGGCGAGCAGTACTTC. It translates to CTSSAQRGGEQYF.

Many counts were recorded for this clonotype. V usage is TRBV6-1 and J usage is TRBJ1-2; D is possibly TRBD1 (5 bases). V was cut by 6 bases and J by 6 bases, with 14 bases left in between. The CDR3 extends over 13 amino acids. The germline CDR1 and CDR2 sequences are MNHNS and SASEGT. The CDR3 DNA follows: TGTGCCAGCAGGGGGCTTTGGAATGATGGCTACACCTTC. Encoded protein: CASRGLWNDGYTF.

The table lists this clonotype with many counts. This chain connects TRBV29-1 to TRBJ1-1, with D possibly TRBD1 on 5 matching bases. The CDR3 length is 11 residues. V was pared by 4 bases and J by 3 bases, with 6 bases between. Germline CDR1 reads SQVTM; CDR2 reads ANQGSEA. The chain's CDR3 is CSVGDYTEAFF. For the CDR3, the DNA is TGCAGCGTTGGGGACTACACTGAAGCTTTCTTT.

Ten or more counts support this clonotype. The chain couples TRBV15 to TRBJ2-1, with D unresolved. Trimming cost V 4 bases and J 1 base, with 14 bases left between them. CDR1 LNHNV and CDR2 YYDKDF come from the germline V gene (reference sequence). This CDR3 contains 16 residues. The CDR3 region is CATSTFGRDSYNEQFF. CDR3 nucleotides: TGTGCCACCAGCACGTTCGGAAGGGATTCCTACAATGAGCAGTTCTTC.

This clonotype was seen ten or more times. This chain joins TRBV6-5 and TRBJ2-7; 8 positions match TRBD2. This CDR3 comprises 18 residues. The V and J ends lost 5 bases and 2 bases, in that order; junction bases with no gene match: 17. CDR1 and CDR2 (germline): MNHEY, SVGAGI. CDR3 in amino acids: CASSPAASIAGHPYEQYF. DNA of the CDR3: TGTGCCAGCAGTCCGGCCGCCTCCATAGCGGGGCACCCCTACGAGCAGTACTTC.

This clonotype has a count of ten or more. The rearrangement joins TRBV5-1 to TRBJ2-3; D is ambiguous. Between the trimmed V and J ends, which lost 0 bases and 2 bases, there was a span of 7 bases. CDR1 is SGHRS, CDR2 YFSETQ, per germline. This CDR3 spans 14 amino acids. DNA for the CDR3: TGCGCCAGCAGCTTGGCCAGTTACACAGATACGCAGTATTTT. Amino acids: CASSLASYTDTQYF.

This clonotype came up many times. The V call is TRBV24-1, the J call TRBJ1-1; D is uncertain. V was shortened by 9 bases and J by 1 base, with 8 bases between the two germline ends. CDR1 and CDR2 (germline): KGHDR, SFDVKD. This CDR3 has 12 residues. The CDR3 DNA follows: TGTGCCACCCGCGGATCGAACACTGAAGCTTTCTTT. It is translated as CATRGSNTEAFF.